The present T cell receptor (beta chain) was sequenced within a study of blood T cell repertoires in COVID-19. Clones were read by immunoSEQ multiplex PCR, and TCRdb kept only the in-frame ones, dropping some. The sample records some 190,000 clones, approximately 80% being singletons. This CDR3 contains 12 residues. The germline V gene encodes CDR1 SQVTM and CDR2 ANQGSEA. The sequence was collected from a woman between 50 and 59 years old with acute or convalescent COVID-19. Sequenced sample: peripheral blood. The V and J genes are TRBV29-1 and TRBJ2-2; D is perhaps TRBD2 (7 bases). The CDR3 loop is CSTEGGAGELFF. CDR3 bases: TGCAGTACGGAGGGGGGGGCCGGGGAGCTGTTTTTT.